The 11 T cell receptor beta chains listed next were all sequenced from one sample in a study of blood T cells in healthy people across ages. With a J-beta primer mix and a sample-barcoded 5' primer, a second PCR ran about 6 to 11 cycles. MiXCR was run by TCRdb on the 5' RACE reads, yielding one entry per CDR3 protein. Of hundreds of thousands of distinct CDR3 sequences in the sample, 58% were seen once. The sample taken for sequencing was blood. Every receptor here comes from a man in his sixties in good health.

This clonotype was observed a handful of times. The J gene is TRBJ2-5, the V gene TRBV7-8, with 9 bases fitting TRBD1. The DNA end lines up better with TRBJ2-7; the J call may be wrong. The CDR3 spans 14 residues. Germline CDR1 SGHVS, CDR2 FQNEAQ. DNA for the CDR3: TGTGCCAGCAGCGACTACAGGGGGCCATACGAGCAGTACTTC. Translating gives CASSDYRGPYEQYF.

V is TRBV12-3 or TRBV12-4 and J is TRBJ2-1, with 7 bases fitting TRBD2. Trimming cost V 5 bases and J 8 bases; bases outside gene matches: 9. This CDR3 contains 14 residues. The chain's CDR3 is CASSEGLERDEQFF. CDR3 bases: TGTGCCAGCAGTGAAGGACTAGAGAGGGATGAGCAGTTCTTC.

This chain joins TRBV29-1 and TRBJ2-3; 8 bases are shared with TRBD2. The V and J ends lost 4 bases and 5 bases, in that order; junction bases with no gene match: 14. The CDR3 totals 16 residues. From germline, CDR1 is SQVTM and CDR2 ANQGSEA. As DNA, the CDR3 is TGCAGCGTTGGGGGACGGGGGGGCTATGTTGGAGATACGCAGTATTTT. The encoded protein is CSVGGRGGYVGDTQYF.

This chain joins TRBV20-1 and TRBJ2-5, with 11 bases matching TRBD2. The CDR3 is made up of 15 amino acids. J was trimmed by 5 bases and V by 5 bases; bases with no gene match: 10. Germline assignment: CDR1 DFQATT and CDR2 SNEGSKA (reference sequence). CDR3 in DNA: TGCAGTGCTCCCCCAACTAGCGGGGGATGGGAGACCCAGTACTTC. Translating it yields CSAPPTSGGWETQYF.

The gene calls are TRBV29-1 and TRBJ2-5; 9 nucleotides match TRBD2. The V gene end was trimmed by 2 bases and the J gene end by 11 bases; junction bases not matched to a gene: 12. Germline loops: CDR1 SQVTM, CDR2 ANQGSEA. This CDR3 has 14 amino acids. The CDR3 protein is CSVERPSGNNEQYF. CDR3 bases: TGCAGCGTTGAACGGCCTAGCGGGAACAATGAGCAGTACTTC. Full variable domain (outside the CDR3, taken from reference TRBV29-1 and TRBJ2-5): SAVISQKPSRDICQRGTSLTIQCQVDSQVTMMFWYRQQPGQSLTLIATANQGSEATYESGFVIDKFPISRPNLTFSTLTVSNMSPEDSSIYLCSVERPSGNNEQYFGPGTRLLVL.

The chain links TRBV2 to TRBJ2-5; 10 bases line up with TRBD1. Germline CDR1 SNHLY, CDR2 FYNNEI. J lost 5 bases, V lost 8 bases, and 5 bases had no gene match. The CDR3 extends over 13 amino acids. CDR3 sequence: CASVGTGVETQYF. The CDR3 bases are TGTGCCAGCGTTGGGACAGGGGTCGAGACCCAGTACTTC.

The table lists this clonotype with a few counts. The gene calls are TRBV29-1 and TRBJ2-7, with TRBD1 identical over 11 bases. The CDR3 length is 15 residues. From germline, CDR1 is SQVTM and CDR2 ANQGSEA. Trimming removed 2 bases from V and 3 bases from J; junction bases left unmatched: 6. Written as DNA, the CDR3 is TGCAGCGTTGAATTGGACAGGGGGCGCCGCTACGAGCAGTACTTC. This translates into CSVELDRGRRYEQYF.

The chain has TRBV29-1 and TRBJ2-2, with 12 bases aligning to TRBD2. With V trimmed by 7 bases and J by 7 bases, 7 bases remained unmatched. This CDR3 contains 14 residues. Per germline, CDR1 SQVTM and CDR2 ANQGSEA. CDR3 in DNA: TGCAGCGGCCTAGCGGGGGGGCTTGGCGGGGAGCTGTTTTTT. Amino acids: CSGLAGGLGGELFF.

V usage is TRBV10-3 and J usage is TRBJ1-1; 8 nucleotides line up with TRBD1. V trimming: 10 bases; J trimming: 5 bases; junction bases outside the gene matches: 6. Per the germline V gene, CDR1 is ENHRY and CDR2 is SYGVKD. The CDR3 runs to 12 residues. The CDR3, as DNA: TGTGCCACCAGGACAGGGAGAACTGAAGCTTTCTTT. As protein: CATRTGRTEAFF.

The rearrangement joins TRBV20-1 to TRBJ1-2, with D possibly being TRBD1 (6 bases). The CDR3 is 13 amino acids. V was shortened by 6 bases and J by 2 bases, with 13 bases between the two germline ends. Germline values: CDR1 DFQATT, CDR2 SNEGSKA (reference sequence). The CDR3 bases are TGCAGTGCCGCACAGGGAAGGAACTATGGCTACACCTTC. This codes for CSAAQGRNYGYTF.

This clonotype has a single count. The chain couples TRBV4-1 to TRBJ2-2, with D uncertain. Germline V gene data show CDR1 as MGHRA and CDR2 as YSYEKL. This CDR3 comprises 15 residues. Trimming removed 0 bases at V and 2 bases at J, with 7 bases between. This CDR3 is CASSQEVTNTGELFF. CDR3 coding DNA: TGCGCCAGCAGCCAAGAAGTGACTAACACCGGGGAGCTGTTTTTT.